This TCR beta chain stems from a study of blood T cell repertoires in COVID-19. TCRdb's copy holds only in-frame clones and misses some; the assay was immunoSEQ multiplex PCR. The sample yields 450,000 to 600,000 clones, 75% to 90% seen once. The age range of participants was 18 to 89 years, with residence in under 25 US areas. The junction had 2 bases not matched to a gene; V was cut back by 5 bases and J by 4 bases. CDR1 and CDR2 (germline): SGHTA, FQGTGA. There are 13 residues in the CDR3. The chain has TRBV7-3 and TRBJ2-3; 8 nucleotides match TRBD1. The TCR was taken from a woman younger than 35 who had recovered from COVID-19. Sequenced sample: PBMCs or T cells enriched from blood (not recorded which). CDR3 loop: CASSPGGADTQYF. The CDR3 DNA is TGTGCCAGCAGCCCAGGGGGCGCAGATACGCAGTATTTT.